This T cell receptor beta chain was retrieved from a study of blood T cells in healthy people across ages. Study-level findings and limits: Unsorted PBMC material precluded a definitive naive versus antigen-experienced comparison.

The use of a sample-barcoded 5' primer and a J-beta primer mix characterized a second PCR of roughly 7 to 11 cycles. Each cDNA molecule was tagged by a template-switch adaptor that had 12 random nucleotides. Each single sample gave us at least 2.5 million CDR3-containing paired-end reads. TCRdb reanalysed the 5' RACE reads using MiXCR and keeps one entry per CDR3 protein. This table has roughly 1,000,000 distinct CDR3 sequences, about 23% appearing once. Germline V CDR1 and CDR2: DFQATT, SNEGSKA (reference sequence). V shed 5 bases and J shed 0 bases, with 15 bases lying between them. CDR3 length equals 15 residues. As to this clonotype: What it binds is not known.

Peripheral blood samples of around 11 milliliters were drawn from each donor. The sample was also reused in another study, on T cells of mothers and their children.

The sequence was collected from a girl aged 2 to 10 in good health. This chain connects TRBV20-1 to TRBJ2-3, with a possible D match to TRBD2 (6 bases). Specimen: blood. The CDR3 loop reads CSAQLGTSSTDTQYF. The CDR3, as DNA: TGCAGTGCTCAACTTGGGACTTCTAGCACAGATACGCAGTATTTT.